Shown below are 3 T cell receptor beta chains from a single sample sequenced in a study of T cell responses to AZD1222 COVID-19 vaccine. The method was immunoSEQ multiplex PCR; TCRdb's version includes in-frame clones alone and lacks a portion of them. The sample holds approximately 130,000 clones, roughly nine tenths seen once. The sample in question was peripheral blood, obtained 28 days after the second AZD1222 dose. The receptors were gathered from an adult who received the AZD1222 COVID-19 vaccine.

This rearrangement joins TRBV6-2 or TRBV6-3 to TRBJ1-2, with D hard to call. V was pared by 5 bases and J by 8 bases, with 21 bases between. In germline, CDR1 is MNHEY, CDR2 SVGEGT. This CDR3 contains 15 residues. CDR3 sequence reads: CASSPREVYLYGYTF. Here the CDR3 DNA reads TGTGCCAGCAGTCCAAGGGAAGTGTACCTATACGGCTACACCTTC.

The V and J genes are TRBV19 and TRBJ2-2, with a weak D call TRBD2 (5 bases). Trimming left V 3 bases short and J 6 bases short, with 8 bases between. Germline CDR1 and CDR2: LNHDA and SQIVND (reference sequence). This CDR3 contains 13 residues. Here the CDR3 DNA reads TGTGCCAGTAGTATTCACGGGGCCGGGGAGCTGTTTTTT. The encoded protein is CASSIHGAGELFF.

CDR3 DNA sequence: TGTGCCTGGAGTGGCGCTGCAACTAATGAAAAACTGTTTTTT. It specifies CAWSGAATNEKLFF. V gene TRBV30 combines with J gene TRBJ1-4; D is undetermined. The V end was cut by 1 base, the J end by 0 bases, with 6 bases between. CDR3 length: 14 amino acids. Germline V gene sequence: CDR1 GTSNPN, CDR2 SVGIG (reference sequence).